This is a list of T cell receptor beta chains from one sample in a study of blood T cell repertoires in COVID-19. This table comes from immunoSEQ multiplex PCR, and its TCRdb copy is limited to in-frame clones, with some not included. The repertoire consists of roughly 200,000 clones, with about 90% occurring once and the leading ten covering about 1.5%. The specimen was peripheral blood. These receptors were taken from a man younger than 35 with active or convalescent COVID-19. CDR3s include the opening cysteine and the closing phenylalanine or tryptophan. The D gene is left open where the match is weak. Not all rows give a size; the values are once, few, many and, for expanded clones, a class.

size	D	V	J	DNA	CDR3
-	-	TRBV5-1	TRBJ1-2	TGCGCCAGCAGTCCGGAGCGTGGGGGCTACACCTTC	CASSPERGGYTF
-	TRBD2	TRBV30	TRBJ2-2	TGTGCCTGGGGAGCGGGAGTTTACACCGGGGAGCTGTTTTTT	CAWGAGVYTGELFF
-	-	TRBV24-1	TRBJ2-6	TGTGCCACCAGTGATACCACTGACAGAAACTCTGGGGCCAACGTCCTGACTTTC	CATSDTTDRNSGANVLTF
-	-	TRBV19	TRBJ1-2	TGTGCCAGCGAAGCAGGTTACCAGTATGGCTACACCTTC	CASEAGYQYGYTF
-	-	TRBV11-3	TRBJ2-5	TGTGCCAGAGCCGAGTGGGTTAGCCCCCGACCAGAGACCCAGTACTTC	CARAEWVSPRPETQYF
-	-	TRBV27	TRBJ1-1	TGTGCCAGCAGCCCCCGACGGGGTGACTGGATGAACACTGAAGCTTTCTTT	CASSPRRGDWMNTEAFF
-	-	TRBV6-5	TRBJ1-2	TGTGCCAGCAGACCGACTAAATTAATTGGCGGCTACACCTTC	CASRPTKLIGGYTF
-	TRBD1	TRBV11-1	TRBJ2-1	TGTGCCAGCAGCTTAGATGACAGGGGGTATTACAATGAGCAGTTCTTC	CASSLDDRGYYNEQFF
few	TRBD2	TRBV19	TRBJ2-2	TGTGCCAGCCAGCGGGGGGGGTTCGCGAACACCGGGGAGCTGTTTTTT	CASQRGGFANTGELFF
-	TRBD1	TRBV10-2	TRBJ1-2	TGCGCCAGCAGTGAGTTCCAGGGGGTGAGTGGCTACACCTTC	CASSEFQGVSGYTF
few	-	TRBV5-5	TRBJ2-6	TGTGCCAGCAGCTTGGATGGACTGGGAGGCTCTGGGGCCAACGTCCTGACTTTC	CASSLDGLGGSGANVLTF
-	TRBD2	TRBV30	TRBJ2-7	TGTGCCTGGTCGCTAGCGGGACCCTACGAGCAGTACTTC	CAWSLAGPYEQYF
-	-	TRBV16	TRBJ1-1	TGTGCCAGCGACTCAGGGCGAGGAGACACTGAAGCTTTCTTT	CASDSGRGDTEAFF
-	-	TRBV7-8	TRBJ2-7	TGTGCCAGCAGCCCCCTCTCTTTTCAGGGGCCCTACGAGCAGTACTTC	CASSPLSFQGPYEQYF
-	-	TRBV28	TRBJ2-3	TGTGCCAGCAGTCCCCCGGCGAGATTCGGGACAGATACGCAGTATTTT	CASSPPARFGTDTQYF
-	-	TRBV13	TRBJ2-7	TGTGCCAGCAGCTCGTATCCCGGGGAGCAGTACTTC	CASSSYPGEQYF
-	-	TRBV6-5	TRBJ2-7	TGTGCCAGCAGTTACTCAGGGGAAGTCAGCGAGCAGTACTTC	CASSYSGEVSEQYF
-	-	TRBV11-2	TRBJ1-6	TGTGCCAGCAGCGCCCGGGACAAACTAAATTCACCCCTCCACTTT	CASSARDKLNSPLHF
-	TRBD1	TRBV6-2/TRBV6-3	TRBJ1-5	TGTGCCAGCAGTTACCCCCCGACAGGGTATAGCAATCAGCCCCAGCATTTT	CASSYPPTGYSNQPQHF
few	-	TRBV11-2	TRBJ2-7	TGTGCCAGCAGCTTGTTACAGGGTCACGAGCAGTACTTC	CASSLLQGHEQYF
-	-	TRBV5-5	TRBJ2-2	TGTGCCAGCAGCCCGGATAGCCTGGACACCGGGGAGCTGTTTTTT	CASSPDSLDTGELFF
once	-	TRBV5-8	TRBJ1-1	TGTGCCAGCAGCTTTTCGCAAGAGGTTCTCGAAGCTTTCTTT	CASSFSQEVLEAFF